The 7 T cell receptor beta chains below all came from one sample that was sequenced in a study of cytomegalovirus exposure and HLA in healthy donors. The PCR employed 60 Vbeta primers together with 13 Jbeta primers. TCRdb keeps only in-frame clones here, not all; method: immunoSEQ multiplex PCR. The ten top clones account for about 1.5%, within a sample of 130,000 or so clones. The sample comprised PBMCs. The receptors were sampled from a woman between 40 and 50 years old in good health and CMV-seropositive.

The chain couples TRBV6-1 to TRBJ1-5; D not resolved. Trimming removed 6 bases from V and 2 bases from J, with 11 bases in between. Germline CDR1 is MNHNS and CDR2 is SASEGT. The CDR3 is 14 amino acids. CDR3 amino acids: CASRDGGRNQPQHF. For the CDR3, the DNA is TGTGCCAGCAGGGATGGAGGCCGCAATCAGCCCCAGCATTTT.

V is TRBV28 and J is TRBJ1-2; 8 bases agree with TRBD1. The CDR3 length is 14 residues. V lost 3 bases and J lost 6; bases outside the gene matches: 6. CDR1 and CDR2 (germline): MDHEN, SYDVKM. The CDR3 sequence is CASSFRSRGHGYTF. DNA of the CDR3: TGTGCCAGCAGTTTTCGTTCCAGGGGGCATGGCTACACCTTC.

CDR3 loop: CACSSRGNTDTQYF. CDR3 coding DNA: TGTGCCTGCTCTTCCAGGGGAAACACAGATACGCAGTATTTT. The V gene is TRBV6-1, the J gene TRBJ2-3; perhaps TRBD1 as D (6 bases). This CDR3 has 14 amino acids. V lost 11 bases to trimming and J lost 2 bases, with 17 bases between them. Germline values: CDR1 MNHNS, CDR2 SASEGT.

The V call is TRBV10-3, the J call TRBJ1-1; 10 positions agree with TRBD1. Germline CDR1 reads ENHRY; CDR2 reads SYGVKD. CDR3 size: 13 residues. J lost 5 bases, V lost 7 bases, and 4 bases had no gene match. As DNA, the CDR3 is TGTGCCATCAACCCGGGACAGGGGACTGAAGCTTTCTTT. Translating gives CAINPGQGTEAFF.

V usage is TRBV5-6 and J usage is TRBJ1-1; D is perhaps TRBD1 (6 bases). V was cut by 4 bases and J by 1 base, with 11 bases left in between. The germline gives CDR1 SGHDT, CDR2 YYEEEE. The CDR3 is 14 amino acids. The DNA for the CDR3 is TGTGCCAGCAGCCCATCCAGGGGGAACACTGAAGCTTTCTTT. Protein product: CASSPSRGNTEAFF.

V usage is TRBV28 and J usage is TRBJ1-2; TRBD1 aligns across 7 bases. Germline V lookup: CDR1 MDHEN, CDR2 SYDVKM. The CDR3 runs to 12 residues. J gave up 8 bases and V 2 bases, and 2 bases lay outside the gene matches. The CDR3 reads CASSLQGGGYTF. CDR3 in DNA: TGTGCCAGCAGTTTACAGGGGGGCGGCTACACCTTC.

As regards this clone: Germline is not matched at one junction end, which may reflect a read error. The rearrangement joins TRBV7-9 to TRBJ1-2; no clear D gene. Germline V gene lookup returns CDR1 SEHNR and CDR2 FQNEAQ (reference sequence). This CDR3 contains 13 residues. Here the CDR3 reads CASTLGTNYGYTF. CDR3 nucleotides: TGTGCCAGCACCTTAGGTACAAACTATGGCTACACCTTC.